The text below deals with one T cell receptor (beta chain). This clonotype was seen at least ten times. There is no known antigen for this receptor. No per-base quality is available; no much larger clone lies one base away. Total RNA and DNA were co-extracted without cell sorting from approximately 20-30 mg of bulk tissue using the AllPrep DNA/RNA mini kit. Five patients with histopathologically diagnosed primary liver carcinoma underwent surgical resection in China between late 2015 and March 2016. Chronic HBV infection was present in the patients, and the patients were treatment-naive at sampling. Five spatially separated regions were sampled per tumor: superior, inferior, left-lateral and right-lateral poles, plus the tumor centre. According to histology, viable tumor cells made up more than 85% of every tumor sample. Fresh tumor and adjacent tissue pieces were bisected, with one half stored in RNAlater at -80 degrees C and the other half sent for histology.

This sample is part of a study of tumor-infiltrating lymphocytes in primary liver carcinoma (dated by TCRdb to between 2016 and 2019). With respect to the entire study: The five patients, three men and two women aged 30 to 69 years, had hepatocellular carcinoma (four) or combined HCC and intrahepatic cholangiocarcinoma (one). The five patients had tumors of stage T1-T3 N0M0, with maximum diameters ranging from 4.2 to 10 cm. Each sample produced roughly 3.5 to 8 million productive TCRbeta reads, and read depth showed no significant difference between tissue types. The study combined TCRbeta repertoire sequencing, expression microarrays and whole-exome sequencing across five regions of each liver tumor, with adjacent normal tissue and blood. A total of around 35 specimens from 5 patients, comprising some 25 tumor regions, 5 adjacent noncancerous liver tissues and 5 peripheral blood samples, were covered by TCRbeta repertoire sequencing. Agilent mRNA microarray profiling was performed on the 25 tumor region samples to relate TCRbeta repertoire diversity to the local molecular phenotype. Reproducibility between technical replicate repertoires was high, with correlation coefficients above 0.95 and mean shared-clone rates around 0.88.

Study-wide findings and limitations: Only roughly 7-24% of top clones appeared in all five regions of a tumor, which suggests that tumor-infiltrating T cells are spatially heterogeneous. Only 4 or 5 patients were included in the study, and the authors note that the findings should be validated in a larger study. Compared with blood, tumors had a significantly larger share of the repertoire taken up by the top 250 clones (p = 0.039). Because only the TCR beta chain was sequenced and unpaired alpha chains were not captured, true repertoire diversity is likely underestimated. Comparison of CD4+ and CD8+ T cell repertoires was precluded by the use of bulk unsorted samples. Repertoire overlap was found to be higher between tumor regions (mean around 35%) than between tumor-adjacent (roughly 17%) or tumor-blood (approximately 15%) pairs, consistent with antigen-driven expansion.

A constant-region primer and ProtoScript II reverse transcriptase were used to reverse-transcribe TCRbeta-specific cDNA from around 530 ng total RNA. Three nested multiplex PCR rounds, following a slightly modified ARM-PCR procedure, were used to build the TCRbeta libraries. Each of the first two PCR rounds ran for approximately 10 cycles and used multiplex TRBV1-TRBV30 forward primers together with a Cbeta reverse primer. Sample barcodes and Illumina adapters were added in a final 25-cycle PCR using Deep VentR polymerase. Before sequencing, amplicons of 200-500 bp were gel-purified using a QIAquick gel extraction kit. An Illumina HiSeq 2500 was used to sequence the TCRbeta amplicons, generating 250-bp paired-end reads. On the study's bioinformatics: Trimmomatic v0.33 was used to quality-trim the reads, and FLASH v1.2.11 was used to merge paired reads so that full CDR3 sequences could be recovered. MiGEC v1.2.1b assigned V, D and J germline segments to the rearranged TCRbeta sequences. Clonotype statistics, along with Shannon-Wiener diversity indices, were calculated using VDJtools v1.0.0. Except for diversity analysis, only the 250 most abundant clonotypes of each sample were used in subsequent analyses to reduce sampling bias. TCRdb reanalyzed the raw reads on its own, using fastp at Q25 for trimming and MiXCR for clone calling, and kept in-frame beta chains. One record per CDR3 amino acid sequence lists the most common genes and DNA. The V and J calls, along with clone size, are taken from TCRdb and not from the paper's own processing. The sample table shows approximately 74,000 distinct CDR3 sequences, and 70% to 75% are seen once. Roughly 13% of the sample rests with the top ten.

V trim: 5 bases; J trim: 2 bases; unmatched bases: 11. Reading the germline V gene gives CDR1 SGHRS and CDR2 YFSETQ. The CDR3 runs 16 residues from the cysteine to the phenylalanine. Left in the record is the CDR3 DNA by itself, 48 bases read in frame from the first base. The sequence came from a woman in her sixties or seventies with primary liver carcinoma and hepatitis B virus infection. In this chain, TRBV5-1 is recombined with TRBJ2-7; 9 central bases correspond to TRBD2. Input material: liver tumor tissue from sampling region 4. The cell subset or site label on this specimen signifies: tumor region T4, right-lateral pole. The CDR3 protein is CASSGPSSGIAYEQYF. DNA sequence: TGCGCCAGCAGTGGACCATCTAGCGGGATTGCCTACGAGCAGTACTTC.